Below are 25 T cell receptor beta chains sequenced from a single sample in a study of CD4 T cells in relation to SARS-CoV-2 and coronaviruses. The table came from immunoSEQ multiplex PCR; TCRdb's copy has only in-frame clones and leaves some out. The sample holds around 32,000 clones, about three quarters seen once. No antigen has been assigned to these receptors. The unexposed donors gave CD4+ T cells in 2011-2018, prior to COVID-19. After nine to ten days of culture, CD4+ T cells were isolated. Sequencing was carried out using CD4+ T cells from PBMCs, cultured in vitro. These receptors all come from a human donor in good health.

The rearrangement uses TRBV18 and TRBJ2-3, with 11 bases aligning to TRBD2. The CDR3 extends over 15 amino acids. Looked up from germline, CDR1 is KGHSH and CDR2 is LQKENI. The J segment lost 3 bases and the V segment lost 6 bases, leaving 5 bases of the junction unmatched. The CDR3 DNA is TGTGCCAGCTCGAAACTAGCGGGAGAAACAGATACGCAGTATTTT. Its protein product is CASSKLAGETDTQYF.

In this sample, this clone turned up a few times. The chain uses TRBV28 and TRBJ1-5; 7 bases match TRBD1. The germline CDR1 and CDR2 sequences are MDHEN and SYDVKM. The CDR3 consists of 13 residues. V shed 7 bases and J 7 bases; nucleotides not matched to a gene: 7. Here the CDR3 DNA reads TGTGCCAGCAACGACAGGGTGGACCAGCCCCAGCATTTT. This codes for CASNDRVDQPQHF.

This rearrangement joins TRBV7-2 to TRBJ2-1; TRBD2 matches 13 bases. The CDR3 loop spans 15 amino acids. Germline loops: CDR1 SGHTA, CDR2 FQGNSA. Trimming took 4 bases from V and 6 from J; bases not matched to a gene: 3. The DNA for the CDR3 is TGTGCCAGCAGCTCCGGACTAGCGGGGGCCAATGAGCAGTTCTTC. Encoded protein: CASSSGLAGANEQFF.

J is TRBJ2-1 and V is TRBV3-1 (or the pseudogene TRBV3-2); TRBD2 might be the D (7 bases). The germline V and J ends were trimmed by 1 base and 1 base, with 20 bases remaining between them. The CDR3 spans 19 residues. Germline assignment: CDR1 LGHDT and CDR2 YNNKEL (reference sequence). The CDR3 spells CASSQGILGRGGSYNEQFF. The DNA for the CDR3 is TGTGCCAGCAGCCAAGGTATACTCGGTAGGGGGGGGTCCTACAATGAGCAGTTCTTC.

J is TRBJ2-5 and V is TRBV4-3; D gene unclear. The germline V gene encodes CDR1 LGHNA and CDR2 YSLEER. The CDR3 spans 13 residues. Trimming cost V 4 bases and J 5 bases, with 11 bases left between them. The CDR3 DNA follows: TGCGCCAGCAGCCGCCTCCCCGGGGAGACCCAGTACTTC. It yields the protein CASSRLPGETQYF.

The chain carries TRBV3-1 (or the pseudogene TRBV3-2) and TRBJ1-2; TRBD1 aligns across 7 bases. The CDR3 loop spans 14 amino acids. J was trimmed by 7 bases and V by 4 bases; bases with no gene match: 9. The V gene's germline CDR1 is LGHDT and CDR2 YNNKEL (reference sequence). CDR3 DNA sequence: TGTGCCAGCAGCCCCGGGACAGTTTCCAGTGGCTACACCTTC. The encoded protein is CASSPGTVSSGYTF.

This clone was seen more than once but under ten times. The chain couples TRBV6-5 to TRBJ2-3; 7 positions match TRBD1. The CDR3 length is 13 residues. Germline-derived CDR1 and CDR2 are MNHEY and SVGAGI. The V gene end was trimmed by 10 bases and the J gene end by 0 bases; junction bases not matched to a gene: 4. CDR3: CATSTGSTDTQYF. DNA for the CDR3: TGTGCCACCTCGACAGGGAGCACAGATACGCAGTATTTT.

The chain uses TRBV29-1 and TRBJ2-3; D is undetermined. Germline values: CDR1 SQVTM, CDR2 ANQGSEA. The CDR3 runs to 14 residues. V gave up 4 bases and J gave up 4 bases, with 15 bases separating them. In nucleotides, the CDR3 is TGCAGCGTTGCGAGCGTCCGGTCCGCAGATACGCAGTATTTT. Residues: CSVASVRSADTQYF.

The chain employs TRBV5-1 and TRBJ1-1, with D unclear. The V end was cut by 4 bases, the J end by 1 base, with 8 bases between. Looked up from germline, CDR1 is SGHRS and CDR2 is YFSETQ. The CDR3 extends over 13 amino acids. The CDR3 coding sequence is TGCGCCAGCAGCGGGGTAGGGAACACTGAAGCTTTCTTT. Amino acid sequence: CASSGVGNTEAFF.

A single count supports this clone. The chain links TRBV4-3 to TRBJ2-1, with 7 bases matching TRBD1. The CDR3 consists of 13 residues. CDR1 and CDR2 from the germline V gene are LGHNA and YSLEER. V lost 4 bases and J lost 5; bases outside the gene matches: 2. The CDR3 here is CASSLDRNNEQFF. Here the CDR3 DNA reads TGCGCCAGCAGCCTGGACAGGAACAATGAGCAGTTCTTC.

Only a few counts were recorded for this clone. The chain employs TRBV3-1 (or the pseudogene TRBV3-2) and TRBJ2-3; D is undetermined. The CDR3 loop spans 12 amino acids. The V gene's germline CDR1 is LGHDT and CDR2 YNNKEL (reference sequence). V lost 0 bases to trimming and J lost 6 bases, with 4 bases between them. The CDR3 sequence: CASSQEKDTQYF. The CDR3 DNA is TGTGCCAGCAGCCAAGAGAAGGATACGCAGTATTTT.

The chain carries TRBV3-1 (or the pseudogene TRBV3-2) and TRBJ2-1; D remains ambiguous. Germline V gene sequence: CDR1 LGHDT, CDR2 YNNKEL (reference sequence). CDR3 length: 16 amino acids. With 0 bases removed from V and 5 bases from J, the gap between germline ends came to 14 bases. DNA for the CDR3: TGTGCCAGCAGCCAAGATCAACGGCGTATCAACAATGAGCAGTTCTTC. Translation: CASSQDQRRINNEQFF.

J is TRBJ2-3 and V is TRBV9; 9 bases are a match to TRBD2. The CDR3 runs 18 residues. After removal of 4 bases from V and 2 bases from J, the junction contained 14 bases not matched to a gene. CDR1 SGDLS and CDR2 YYNGEE come from the germline V gene. The CDR3 is CASSLGASGAGHTDTQYF. The CDR3 nucleotides are TGTGCCAGCAGCCTGGGGGCTAGCGGGGCTGGTCACACAGATACGCAGTATTTT.

The chain has TRBV4-2 and TRBJ2-7; possible D gene TRBD1, 6 bases. CDR1 and CDR2 from the germline V gene are LGHNA and YNFKEQ. Trimming cost V 2 bases and J 5 bases, with 16 bases left between them. The CDR3 has 15 amino acids. The CDR3 DNA reads TGTGCCAGCAGCCAATCCCAGCAGGGGAGAAACGAGCAGTACTTC. Amino acids: CASSQSQQGRNEQYF.

The chain recombines TRBV6-2 or TRBV6-3 with TRBJ2-7, with D unresolved. The CDR3 spans 10 residues. Trimming took 5 bases from V and 7 from J, leaving 6 bases between them. The germline CDR1 and CDR2 sequences are MNHEY and SVGEGT. Here the CDR3 reads CASSRKEQYF. In DNA form, the CDR3 reads TGTGCCAGCAGTAGGAAGGAGCAGTACTTC.

The rearrangement links TRBV4-3 to TRBJ2-6; D unresolved. This CDR3 is built from 14 residues. Looked up from germline, CDR1 is LGHNA and CDR2 is YSLEER. V gave up 5 bases and J gave up 4 bases, with 9 bases separating them. The CDR3 DNA reads as TGCGCCAGCAGCATCGATGCAGGGGCCAACGTCCTGACTTTC. Its protein is CASSIDAGANVLTF.

The genes are TRBV27 and TRBJ1-5; 7 nucleotides align to TRBD1. V dropped 6 bases and J dropped 11; count of bases not matched to a gene: 16. Germline assignment: CDR1 MNHEY and CDR2 SMNVEV (reference sequence). The CDR3 sequence is 15 residues long. The CDR3 sequence is CASSSDRVAPAAQHF. The CDR3 DNA reads TGTGCCAGCAGCTCTGACAGGGTCGCCCCAGCGGCCCAGCATTTT.

The chain carries TRBV27 and TRBJ2-3; TRBD2 matches at 7 bases. The trim removed 5 bases at V and 5 bases at J, leaving 7 bases unmatched. This CDR3 spans 14 amino acids. Germline CDR1 reads MNHEY; CDR2 reads SMNVEV (reference sequence). Here the CDR3 reads CASSRAGVGDTQYF. The DNA for the CDR3 is TGTGCCAGCAGTCGCGCGGGAGTAGGAGATACGCAGTATTTT.

This sequence joins TRBV6-5 and TRBJ1-3; D is undetermined. Germline-derived CDR1 and CDR2 are MNHEY and SVGAGI. This CDR3 comprises 13 residues. With 4 bases removed from V and 2 bases from J, the gap between germline ends came to 6 bases. The CDR3 sequence: CASSSPPGNTIYF. The CDR3 DNA reads as TGTGCCAGCAGTTCCCCTCCTGGAAACACCATATATTTT.

V usage is TRBV9 and J usage is TRBJ2-3, with TRBD2 as a possible D gene (6 bases). The CDR3 runs 15 residues. Trimming removed 0 bases at V and 2 bases at J, with 10 bases between. Germline V gene data show CDR1 as SGDLS and CDR2 as YYNGEE. CDR3 sequence (DNA): TGTGCCAGCAGCGTAGGACTAGAACTCACAGATACGCAGTATTTT. As protein: CASSVGLELTDTQYF.

This clone has only a few counts. V gene TRBV7-9 combines with J gene TRBJ1-5; 7 bases match TRBD1. V shed 5 bases and J 5 bases; nucleotides not matched to a gene: 3. The germline V gene encodes CDR1 SEHNR and CDR2 FQNEAQ (reference sequence). This CDR3 has 13 residues. The CDR3 bases are TGTGCCAGCAGCGTTACAGGGGATCAGCCCCAGCATTTT. Translation: CASSVTGDQPQHF.

In its sample, this clone was seen once. The rearrangement uses TRBV28 and TRBJ2-6; D unresolved. The CDR3 covers 13 residues. Germline-derived CDR1 and CDR2 are MDHEN and SYDVKM. V was pared by 7 bases and J by 0 bases, with 4 bases between. Written as DNA, the CDR3 is TGTGCCAGCACTTACTCTGGGGCCAACGTCCTGACTTTC. It translates to CASTYSGANVLTF.

The chain has TRBV12-3 or TRBV12-4 and TRBJ1-6, with 8 bases matching TRBD1. The V gene end was trimmed by 6 bases and the J gene end by 10 bases; junction bases not matched to a gene: 5. CDR3 length equals 13 residues. The CDR3, as DNA: TGTGCCAGCAGGACAGGGGATGGATCACCCCTCCACTTT. Its protein product is CASRTGDGSPLHF.

This clone is a singleton in its sample. The gene calls are TRBV11-1 and TRBJ1-1; TRBD1 matches 8 bases. This CDR3 region has 14 residues. Germline loops: CDR1 SGHAT, CDR2 FQDESV (reference sequence). Losses at the gene ends were 3 bases for V and 4 bases for J; bases not matched to a gene: 4. As DNA, the CDR3 is TGTGCCAGCAGCTTTACAGGGGGGAGCACTGAAGCTTTCTTT. This gives the protein CASSFTGGSTEAFF.

This clone is a singleton in its sample. This chain uses TRBV6-5 with TRBJ1-1; 7 bases line up with TRBD1. This CDR3 contains 15 residues. The germline V gene has CDR1 MNHEY and CDR2 SVGAGI. V lost 6 bases to trimming and J lost 1 base; unmatched junction nucleotides: 8. The CDR3 region is CASSVDRRTNTEAFF. DNA for the CDR3: TGTGCCAGCAGCGTGGACAGGCGTACGAACACTGAAGCTTTCTTT.